The present TCR beta chain was sequenced within a study of blood T cell repertoires in COVID-19. The wider study: T cells, B-cell-depleted T cells, or PBMCs supplied cDNA or gDNA.

The CDR3 consists of 14 residues. Germline loops: CDR1 WNHNN, CDR2 SYGVQD (reference sequence). Losses at the gene ends were 4 bases for V and 6 bases for J; bases not matched to a gene: 9. As handled by the study authors: Nucleated cell counts were estimated from reference gene primer amplification. Assay: immunoSEQ multiplex PCR; the TCRdb copy retains only in-frame clones and omits some. V and J calls and clone size are as listed in that table; D and trimming were resolved from the DNA. Seen here are 85,000 to 120,000 clones, approximately 92% observed once, and the top ten hold 4.2%. This clonotype originated in a man aged 18-30 years with acute or convalescent COVID-19. The chain carries TRBV10-1 and TRBJ2-7, with 7 bases fitting TRBD1. The sequenced sample was peripheral blood. This chain's CDR3 is CASSGKIGTAEQYF. CDR3 DNA sequence: TGCGCCAGCAGTGGAAAAATTGGGACAGCCGAGCAGTACTTC.